The 17 T cell receptor beta chains in this list originate from one sample, sequenced in a study of blood T cell repertoires in COVID-19. Sequencing was performed with immunoSEQ multiplex PCR; in TCRdb, only in-frame clones are kept and a portion is missing. Here the sample spans about 59,000 clones, about 73% being singletons. Sequenced material: peripheral blood. The receptors shown here come from a woman in her fifties or sixties with active or convalescent COVID-19.

This clone was detected once. The V call is TRBV10-3, the J call TRBJ2-2, with 10 positions matching TRBD1. CDR1 and CDR2 (germline): ENHRY, SYGVKD. There are 16 residues in the CDR3. Trimming at V came to 4 bases and at J to 3 bases, leaving 5 bases not matched to a gene. The CDR3: CAISADRGQDTGELFF. CDR3 in DNA: TGTGCCATCAGTGCCGACAGGGGGCAGGACACCGGGGAGCTGTTTTTT.

This chain uses TRBV5-6 with TRBJ2-7; the match to TRBD2 covers 9 bases. V was clipped by 3 bases and J by 11 bases; unmatched bases: 6. The CDR3 sequence is 12 residues long. The germline CDR1 and CDR2 sequences are SGHDT and YYEEEE. The CDR3 DNA follows: TGTGCCAGCAGCTACATAGCGGGAGAGGAGTACTTC. It is translated as CASSYIAGEEYF.

The rearrangement links TRBV6-5 to TRBJ1-6; 9 positions agree with TRBD1. J was trimmed by 5 bases and V by 6 bases; bases with no gene match: 2. This CDR3 has 14 residues. Germline values: CDR1 MNHEY, CDR2 SVGAGI. The CDR3 region is CASSWTGDNSPLHF. As DNA, the CDR3 is TGTGCCAGCAGCTGGACAGGGGATAATTCACCCCTCCACTTT.

J is TRBJ2-4 and V is TRBV15, with D tentatively TRBD2 (7 bases). The germline CDR1 and CDR2 sequences are LNHNV and YYDKDF (reference sequence). The CDR3 contains 14 residues. Deletions cut 5 bases from V and 5 bases from J, with 13 bases between. CDR3 sequence reads: CATSALGGENIQYF. The CDR3 nucleotides are TGTGCCACCAGCGCCCTAGGGGGGGAAAACATTCAGTACTTC.

The gene calls are TRBV5-4 and TRBJ2-1; 7 bases are a match to TRBD2. Germline CDR1 is SGHNT and CDR2 is YYREEE (reference sequence). V shed 4 bases, J shed 4 bases, and the junction held 5 bases outside the gene matches. The CDR3 covers 14 residues. The CDR3 sequence: CASSGGDLYNEQFF. CDR3 DNA: TGTGCCAGCAGCGGGGGGGACTTATACAATGAGCAGTTCTTC.

This chain connects TRBV2 to TRBJ2-7; TRBD1 is a possible D gene (5 bases). V was clipped by 9 bases and J by 6 bases, with 15 bases between them. The CDR3 extends over 12 amino acids. Germline values: CDR1 SNHLY, CDR2 FYNNEI. The CDR3 DNA sequence: TGTGCCAGTACAGGAGAAAGGGTCGAGCAGTACTTC. Its protein is CASTGERVEQYF.

The chain employs TRBV19 and TRBJ2-7; 11 bases are a match to TRBD1. After removal of 3 bases from V and 4 bases from J, the junction contained 5 bases not matched to a gene. Germline V lookup: CDR1 LNHDA, CDR2 SQIVND (reference sequence). The CDR3 consists of 15 residues. CDR3 DNA: TGTGCCAGTAGTATTACGGGACAGGGGGATTACGAGCAGTACTTC. It is translated as CASSITGQGDYEQYF.

The rearrangement joins TRBV11-2 to TRBJ1-6; D ambiguous. CDR1 is SGHAT and CDR2 is FQNNGV in the germline V gene. V lost 6 bases and J lost 14, with 11 bases in between. The CDR3 is made up of 11 amino acids. This chain's CDR3 is CASSSDMTLHF. Written as DNA, the CDR3 is TGTGCCAGCAGTTCTGACATGACCCTCCACTTT.

The rearrangement uses TRBV12-5 and TRBJ2-3, with D perhaps TRBD1 (6 bases). Germline V gene data show CDR1 as LGHNT and CDR2 as FRNRAP. With 5 bases removed from V and 2 bases from J, the gap between germline ends came to 20 bases. This CDR3 is built from 17 residues. The CDR3, as DNA: TGTGCTAGTGGTAGACCGGACAGCGCCTTACCCACAGATACGCAGTATTTT. Translated: CASGRPDSALPTDTQYF.

The gene calls are TRBV7-6 and TRBJ2-3, with D possibly TRBD2 on 6 matching bases. Looked up from germline, CDR1 is SGHVS and CDR2 is FNYEAQ. The CDR3 length is 15 residues. Trimming pared 0 bases from V and 4 bases from J, leaving 11 bases between. Here the CDR3 reads CASSLAVSGADTQYF. CDR3 nucleotides: TGTGCCAGCAGCTTAGCGGTTAGCGGAGCAGATACGCAGTATTTT. Full variable domain (rest looked up from reference TRBV7-6 and TRBJ2-3): GAGVSQSPRYKVTKRGQDVALRCDPISGHVSLYWYRQALGQGPEFLTYFNYEAQQDKSGLPNDRFSAERPEGSISTLTIQRTEQRDSAMYRCASSLAVSGADTQYFGPGTRLTVL.

This clone has just a few counts. The chain is built from TRBV7-6 and TRBJ1-2; TRBD1 matches 7 bases. The CDR3 is 14 residues long. Germline loops: CDR1 SGHVS, CDR2 FNYEAQ. V shed 5 bases and J 6 bases; nucleotides not matched to a gene: 9. As DNA, the CDR3 is TGTGCCAGCAGCCCGGAAAACAGGGGTGATGGCTACACCTTC. Translating it yields CASSPENRGDGYTF.

The chain carries TRBV10-3 and TRBJ2-1; 10 nucleotides match TRBD2. V dropped 4 bases and J dropped 7; count of bases not matched to a gene: 10. This CDR3 contains 16 residues. CDR1 is ENHRY and CDR2 is SYGVKD in the germline V gene. The CDR3 loop is CAISGSASGSKNEQFF. For the CDR3, the DNA is TGTGCCATCAGTGGCAGCGCTAGCGGGAGTAAAAATGAGCAGTTCTTC.

The rearrangement links TRBV24-1 to TRBJ2-2, with D perhaps TRBD2 (5 bases). The CDR3 loop spans 15 amino acids. Trimming took 4 bases from V and 4 from J, leaving 12 bases between them. CDR1 is KGHDR and CDR2 is SFDVKD in the germline V gene. The CDR3 loop is CATSERGRTTGELFF. DNA of the CDR3: TGTGCCACCAGTGAAAGAGGGAGAACCACCGGGGAGCTGTTTTTT.

The chain joins TRBV15 to TRBJ2-7; D is unclear. Germline lookup yields CDR1 LNHNV and CDR2 YYDKDF (reference sequence). CDR3 size: 13 residues. Trimming shortened V by 0 bases and J by 6 bases, and 9 bases separated the two germline ends. CDR3: CATSRDRESEQYF. DNA of the CDR3: TGTGCCACCAGCAGAGATCGCGAAAGCGAGCAGTACTTC. Based on the CDR3 plus reference TRBV15 and TRBJ2-7, the full variable domain is DAMVIQNPRYQVTQFGKPVTLSCSQTLNHNVMYWYQQKSSQAPKLLFHYYDKDFNNEADTPDNFQSRRPNTSFCFLDIRSPGLGDTAMYLCATSRDRESEQYFGPGTRLTVT.

This sequence joins TRBV19 and TRBJ2-7; 7 nucleotides align to TRBD2. V dropped 4 bases and J dropped 5; count of bases not matched to a gene: 11. Germline CDR1 is LNHDA and CDR2 is SQIVND (reference sequence). The CDR3 totals 15 residues. This chain's CDR3 is CASSTQGGRLHEQYF. DNA of the CDR3: TGTGCCAGTAGTACCCAGGGCGGGAGATTACACGAGCAGTACTTC.

The chain has TRBV28 and TRBJ1-5; D uncertain. The CDR3 sequence is 16 residues long. Germline CDR1 and CDR2: MDHEN and SYDVKM. Between the trimmed V and J ends, which lost 6 bases and 1 base, there was a span of 16 bases. The CDR3 sequence is CASRGLGGLSNQPQHF. The DNA for the CDR3 is TGTGCCAGCAGGGGGTTGGGCGGGTTAAGCAATCAGCCCCAGCATTTT.

J is TRBJ1-1 and V is TRBV6-6; the D is unclear. V shed 9 bases and J shed 1 base, with 15 bases lying between them. The germline V gene has CDR1 MNHNY and CDR2 SVGAGI (reference sequence). This CDR3 comprises 14 residues. The CDR3 sequence is CASFPHTENTEAFF. For the CDR3, the DNA is TGTGCCAGTTTCCCACATACAGAGAACACTGAAGCTTTCTTT.